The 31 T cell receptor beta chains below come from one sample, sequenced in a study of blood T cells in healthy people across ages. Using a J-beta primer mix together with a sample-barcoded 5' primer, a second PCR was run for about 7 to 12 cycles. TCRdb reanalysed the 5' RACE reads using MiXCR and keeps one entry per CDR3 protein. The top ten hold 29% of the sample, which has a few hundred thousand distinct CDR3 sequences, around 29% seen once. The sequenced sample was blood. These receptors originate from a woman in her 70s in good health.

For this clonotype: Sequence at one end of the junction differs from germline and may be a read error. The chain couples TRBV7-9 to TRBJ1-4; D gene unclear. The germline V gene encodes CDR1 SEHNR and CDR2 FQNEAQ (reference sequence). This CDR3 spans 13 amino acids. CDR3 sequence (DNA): TGTGCCAGCGGGATGACTGAGAATGAAAAACCGTTTTTT. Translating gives CASGMTENEKPFF.

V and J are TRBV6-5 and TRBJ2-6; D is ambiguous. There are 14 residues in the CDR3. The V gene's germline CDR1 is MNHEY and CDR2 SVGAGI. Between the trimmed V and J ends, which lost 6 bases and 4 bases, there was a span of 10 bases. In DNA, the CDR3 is TGTGCCAGCAGAGACGCAGCGGGGGCCAACGTCCTGACTTTC. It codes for CASRDAAGANVLTF.

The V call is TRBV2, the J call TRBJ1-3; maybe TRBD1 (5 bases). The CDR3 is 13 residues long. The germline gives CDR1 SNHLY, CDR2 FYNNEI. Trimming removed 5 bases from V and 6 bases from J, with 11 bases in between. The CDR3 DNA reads TGTGCCAGCAGTCCGGGACGTGCAAACACCATATATTTT. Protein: CASSPGRANTIYF.

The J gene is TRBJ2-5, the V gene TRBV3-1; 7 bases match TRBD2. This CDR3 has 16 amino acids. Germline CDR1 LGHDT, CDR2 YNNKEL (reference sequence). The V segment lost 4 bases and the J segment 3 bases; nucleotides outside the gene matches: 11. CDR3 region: CASSPLSVGGEETQYF. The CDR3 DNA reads TGTGCCAGCAGCCCCCTTAGTGTGGGAGGGGAAGAGACCCAGTACTTC.

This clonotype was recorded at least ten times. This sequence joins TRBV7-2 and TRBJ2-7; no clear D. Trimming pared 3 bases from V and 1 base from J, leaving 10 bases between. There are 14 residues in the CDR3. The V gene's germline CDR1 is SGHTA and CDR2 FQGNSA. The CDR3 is CASSFSGSSYEQYF. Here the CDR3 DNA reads TGTGCCAGCAGCTTCTCAGGTAGTTCCTACGAGCAGTACTTC.

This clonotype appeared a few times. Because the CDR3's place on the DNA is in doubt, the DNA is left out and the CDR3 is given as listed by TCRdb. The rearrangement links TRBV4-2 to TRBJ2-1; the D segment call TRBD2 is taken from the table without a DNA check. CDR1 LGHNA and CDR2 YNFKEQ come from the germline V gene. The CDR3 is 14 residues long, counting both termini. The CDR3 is CASSWAAGNNERFF.

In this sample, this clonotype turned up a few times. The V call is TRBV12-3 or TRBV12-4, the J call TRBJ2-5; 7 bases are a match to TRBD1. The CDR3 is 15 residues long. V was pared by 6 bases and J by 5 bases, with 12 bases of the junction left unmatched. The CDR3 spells CASRKGGAPAETQYF. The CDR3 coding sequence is TGTGCCAGCAGGAAAGGGGGCGCCCCGGCGGAGACCCAGTACTTC.

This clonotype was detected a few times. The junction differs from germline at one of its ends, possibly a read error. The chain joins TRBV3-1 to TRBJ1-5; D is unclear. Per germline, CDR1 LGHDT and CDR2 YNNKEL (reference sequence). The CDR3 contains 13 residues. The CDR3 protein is CVSGRTLNQPQHF. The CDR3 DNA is TGTGTCAGCGGTCGGACCCTTAATCAGCCCCAGCATTTT.

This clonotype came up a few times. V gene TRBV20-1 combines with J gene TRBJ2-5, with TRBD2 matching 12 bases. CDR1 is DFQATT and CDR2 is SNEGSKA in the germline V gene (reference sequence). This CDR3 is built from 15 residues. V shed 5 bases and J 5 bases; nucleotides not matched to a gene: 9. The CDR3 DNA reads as TGCAGTGCTGGGGGTAGACTAGCGGGAGCGGAGACCCAGTACTTC. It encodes CSAGGRLAGAETQYF.

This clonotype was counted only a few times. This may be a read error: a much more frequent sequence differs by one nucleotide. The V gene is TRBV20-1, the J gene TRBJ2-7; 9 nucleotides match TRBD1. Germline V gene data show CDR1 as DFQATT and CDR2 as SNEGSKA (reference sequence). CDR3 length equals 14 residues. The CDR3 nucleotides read TGCAGTGCCATCCCAAGGACAGGGGTCTACGAGCAGTGCTTC. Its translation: CSAIPRTGVYEQCF.

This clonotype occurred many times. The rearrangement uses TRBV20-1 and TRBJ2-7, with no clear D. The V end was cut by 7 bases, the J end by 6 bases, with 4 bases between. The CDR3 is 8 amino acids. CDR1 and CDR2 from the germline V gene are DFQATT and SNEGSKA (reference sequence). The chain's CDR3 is CSGGEQYF. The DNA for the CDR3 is TGCAGTGGCGGCGAGCAGTACTTC.

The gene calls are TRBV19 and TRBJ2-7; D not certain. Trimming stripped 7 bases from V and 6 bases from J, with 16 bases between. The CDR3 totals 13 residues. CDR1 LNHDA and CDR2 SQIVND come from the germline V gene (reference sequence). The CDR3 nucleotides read TGTGCCAGTACCGCCAACCCAGACTCCGAGCAGTACTTC. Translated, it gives CASTANPDSEQYF.

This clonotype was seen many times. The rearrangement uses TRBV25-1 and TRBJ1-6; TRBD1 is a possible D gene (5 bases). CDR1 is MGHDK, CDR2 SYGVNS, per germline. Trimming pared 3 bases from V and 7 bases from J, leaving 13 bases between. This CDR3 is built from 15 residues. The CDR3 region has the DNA TGTGCCAGCAGTGATGCGCAGGGAGCGAATTCACCCCTCCACTTT. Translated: CASSDAQGANSPLHF.

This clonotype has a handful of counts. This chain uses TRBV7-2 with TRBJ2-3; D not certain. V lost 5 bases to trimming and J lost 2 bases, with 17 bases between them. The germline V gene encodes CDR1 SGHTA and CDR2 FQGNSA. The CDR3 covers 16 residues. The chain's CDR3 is CASSPRRPPSTDTQYF. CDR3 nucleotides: TGTGCCAGCAGCCCTCGACGGCCCCCATCCACAGATACGCAGTATTTT.

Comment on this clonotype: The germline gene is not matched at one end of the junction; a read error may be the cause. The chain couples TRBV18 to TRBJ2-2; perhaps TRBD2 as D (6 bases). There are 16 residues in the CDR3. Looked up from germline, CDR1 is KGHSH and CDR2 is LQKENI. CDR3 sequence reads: CASSQSWTTNTRELFF. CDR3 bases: TGTGCCAGCTCACAATCCTGGACTACGAACACCAGGGAGCTGTTTTTT.

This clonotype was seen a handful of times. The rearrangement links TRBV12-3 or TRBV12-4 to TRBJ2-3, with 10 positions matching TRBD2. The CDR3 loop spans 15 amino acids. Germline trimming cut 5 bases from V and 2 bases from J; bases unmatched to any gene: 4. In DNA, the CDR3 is TGTGCCAGCAGTACAACTAGCGGGAACACAGATACGCAGTATTTT. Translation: CASSTTSGNTDTQYF.

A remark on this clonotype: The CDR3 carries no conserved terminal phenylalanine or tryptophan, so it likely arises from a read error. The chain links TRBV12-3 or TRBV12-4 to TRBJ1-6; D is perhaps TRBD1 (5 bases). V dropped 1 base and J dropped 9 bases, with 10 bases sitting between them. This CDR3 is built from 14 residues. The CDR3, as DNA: TGTGCCAGCAGTTTAGGAGGGGTAGGTTCACCCCTCCACCTT. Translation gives CASSLGGVGSPLHL.

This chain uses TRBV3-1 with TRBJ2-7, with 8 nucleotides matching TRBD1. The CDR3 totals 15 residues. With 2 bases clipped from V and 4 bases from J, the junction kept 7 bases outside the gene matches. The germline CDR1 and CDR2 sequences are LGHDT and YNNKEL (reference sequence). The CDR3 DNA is TGTGCCAGCAGCCAAACAGGGGGTCGATCTTACGAGCAGTACTTC. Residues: CASSQTGGRSYEQYF.

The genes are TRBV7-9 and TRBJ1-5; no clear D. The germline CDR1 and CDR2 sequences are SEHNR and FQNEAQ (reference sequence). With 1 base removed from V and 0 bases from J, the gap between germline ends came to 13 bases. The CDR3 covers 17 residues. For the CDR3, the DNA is TGTGCCAGCAGCTTAGAAGGGTACGGGTATAGCAATCAGCCCCAGCATTTT. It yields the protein CASSLEGYGYSNQPQHF.

The CDR3 region has the DNA TGTGCCAGCAGCACGGGTAGCGCGGACGGGGAGACCCAGTACTTC. It codes for CASSTGSADGETQYF. This rearrangement joins TRBV7-2 to TRBJ2-5; a weak D match, TRBD2 (5 bases). Germline V lookup: CDR1 SGHTA, CDR2 FQGNSA. The CDR3 extends over 15 amino acids. The V end was cut by 5 bases, the J end by 5 bases, with 18 bases between.

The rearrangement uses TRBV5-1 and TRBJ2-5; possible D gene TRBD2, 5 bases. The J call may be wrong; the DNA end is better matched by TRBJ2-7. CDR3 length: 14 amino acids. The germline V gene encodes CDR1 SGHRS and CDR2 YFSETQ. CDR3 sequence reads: CASSGSWATYEQYF. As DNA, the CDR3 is TGCGCCAGCTCGGGGTCGTGGGCCACCTACGAGCAGTACTTC.

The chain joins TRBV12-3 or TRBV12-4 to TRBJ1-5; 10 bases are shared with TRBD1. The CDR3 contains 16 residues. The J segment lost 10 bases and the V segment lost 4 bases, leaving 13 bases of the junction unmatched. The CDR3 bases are TGTGCCAGCAGTTCCCCGGGACAGGGGAAGGAGGGACCCCAGCATTTT. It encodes CASSSPGQGKEGPQHF.

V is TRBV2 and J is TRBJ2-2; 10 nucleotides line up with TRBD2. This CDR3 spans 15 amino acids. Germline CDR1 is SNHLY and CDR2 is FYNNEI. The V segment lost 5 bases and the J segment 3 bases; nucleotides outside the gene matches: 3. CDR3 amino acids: CASSTGTSDTGELFF. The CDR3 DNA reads TGTGCCAGCAGTACCGGGACTAGCGACACCGGGGAGCTGTTTTTT.

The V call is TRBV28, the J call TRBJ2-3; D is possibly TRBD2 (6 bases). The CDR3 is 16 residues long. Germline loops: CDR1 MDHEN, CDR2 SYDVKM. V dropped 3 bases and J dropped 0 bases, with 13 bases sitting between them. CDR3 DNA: TGTGCCAGCAGTTTCTCTCTAGCGTCTAGCACAGATACGCAGTATTTT. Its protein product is CASSFSLASSTDTQYF.

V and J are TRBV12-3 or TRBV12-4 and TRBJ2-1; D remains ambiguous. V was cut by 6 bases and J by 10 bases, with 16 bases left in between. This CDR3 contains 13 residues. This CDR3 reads CASSPDSLQEQFF. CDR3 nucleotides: TGTGCCAGCAGCCCCGACTCGCTCCAAGAGCAGTTCTTC.

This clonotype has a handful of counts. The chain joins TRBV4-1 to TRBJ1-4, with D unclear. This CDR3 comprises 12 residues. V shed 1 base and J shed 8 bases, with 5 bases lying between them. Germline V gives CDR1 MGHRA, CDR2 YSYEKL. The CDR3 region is CASSQGEEKLFF. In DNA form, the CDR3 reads TGCGCCAGCAGCCAAGGCGAGGAAAAACTGTTTTTT.

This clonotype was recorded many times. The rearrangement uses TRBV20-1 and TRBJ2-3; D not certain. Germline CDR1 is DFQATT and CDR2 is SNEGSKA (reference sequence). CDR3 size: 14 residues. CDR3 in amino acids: CSASRMGFSDTQYF. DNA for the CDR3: TGCAGCGCTTCTCGGATGGGGTTTTCAGATACGCAGTATTTT.

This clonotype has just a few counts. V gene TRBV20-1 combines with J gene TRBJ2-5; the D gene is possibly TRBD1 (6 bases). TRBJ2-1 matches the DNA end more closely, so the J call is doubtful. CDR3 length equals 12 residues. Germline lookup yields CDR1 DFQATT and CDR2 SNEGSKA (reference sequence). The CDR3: CSAWASGDEQFF. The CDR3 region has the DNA TGCAGTGCCTGGGCCTCAGGGGATGAGCAGTTCTTC.

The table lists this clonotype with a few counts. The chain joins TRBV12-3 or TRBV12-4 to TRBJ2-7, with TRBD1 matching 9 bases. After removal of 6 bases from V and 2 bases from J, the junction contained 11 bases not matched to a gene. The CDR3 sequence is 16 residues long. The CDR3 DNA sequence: TGTGCCAGCAGAAGGGGGGATGGGACAGGGACCTACGAGCAGTACTTC. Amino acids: CASRRGDGTGTYEQYF.

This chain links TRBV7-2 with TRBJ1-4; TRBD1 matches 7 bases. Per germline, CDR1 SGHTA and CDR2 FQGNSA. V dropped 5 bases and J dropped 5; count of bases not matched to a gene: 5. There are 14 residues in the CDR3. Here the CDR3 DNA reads TGTGCCAGCAGCCTAGGGGGCGGCAATGAAAAACTGTTTTTT. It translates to CASSLGGGNEKLFF.

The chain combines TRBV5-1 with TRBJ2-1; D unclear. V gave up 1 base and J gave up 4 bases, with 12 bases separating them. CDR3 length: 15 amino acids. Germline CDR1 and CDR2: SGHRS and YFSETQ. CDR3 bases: TGCGCCAGCAGCTTGCGTGCCGGCCCTTACAATGAGCAGTTCTTC. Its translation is CASSLRAGPYNEQFF.